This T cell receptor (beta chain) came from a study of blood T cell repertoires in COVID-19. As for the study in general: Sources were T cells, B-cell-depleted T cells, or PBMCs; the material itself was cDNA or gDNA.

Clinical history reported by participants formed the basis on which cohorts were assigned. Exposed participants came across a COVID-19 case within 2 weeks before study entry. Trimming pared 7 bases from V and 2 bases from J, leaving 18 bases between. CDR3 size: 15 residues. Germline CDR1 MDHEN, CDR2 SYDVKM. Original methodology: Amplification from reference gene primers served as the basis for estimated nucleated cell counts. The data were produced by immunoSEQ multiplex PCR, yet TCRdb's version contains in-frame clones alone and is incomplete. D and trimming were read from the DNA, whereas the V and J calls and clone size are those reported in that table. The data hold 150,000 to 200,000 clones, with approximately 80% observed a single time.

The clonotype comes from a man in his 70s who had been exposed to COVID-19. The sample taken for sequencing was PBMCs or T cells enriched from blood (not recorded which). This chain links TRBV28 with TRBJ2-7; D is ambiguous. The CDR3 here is CASNPPLGGTYEQYF. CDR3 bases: TGTGCCAGCAATCCCCCCCTAGGCGGTACCTACGAGCAGTACTTC.